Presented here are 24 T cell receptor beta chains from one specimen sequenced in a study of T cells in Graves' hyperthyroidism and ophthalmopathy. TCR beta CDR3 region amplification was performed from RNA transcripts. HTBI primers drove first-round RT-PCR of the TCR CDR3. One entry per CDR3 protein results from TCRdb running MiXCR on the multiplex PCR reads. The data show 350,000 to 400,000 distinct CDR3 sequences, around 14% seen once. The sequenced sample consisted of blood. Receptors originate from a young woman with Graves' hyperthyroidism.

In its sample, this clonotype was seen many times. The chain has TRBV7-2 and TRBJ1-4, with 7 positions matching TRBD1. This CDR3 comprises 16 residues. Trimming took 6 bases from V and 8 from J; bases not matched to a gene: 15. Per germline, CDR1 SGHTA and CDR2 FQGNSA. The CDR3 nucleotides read TGTGCCAGCAGTCCCACCCTCACAGGGGAGGGCGAAAAACTGTTTTTT. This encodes CASSPTLTGEGEKLFF.

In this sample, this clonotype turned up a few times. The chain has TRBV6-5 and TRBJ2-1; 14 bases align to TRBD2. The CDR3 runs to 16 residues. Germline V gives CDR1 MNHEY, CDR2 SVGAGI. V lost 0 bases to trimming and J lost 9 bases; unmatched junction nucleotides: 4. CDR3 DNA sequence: TGTGCCAGCAGTTACTCGACTAGCGGGAGGGCTTTTGAGCAGTTCTTC. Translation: CASSYSTSGRAFEQFF.

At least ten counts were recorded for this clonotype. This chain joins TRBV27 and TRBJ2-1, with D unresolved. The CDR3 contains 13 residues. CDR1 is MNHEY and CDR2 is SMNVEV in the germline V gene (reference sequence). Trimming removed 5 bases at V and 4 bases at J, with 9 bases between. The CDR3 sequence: CASSTAMYNEQFF. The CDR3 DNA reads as TGTGCCAGCAGTACGGCAATGTACAATGAGCAGTTCTTC.

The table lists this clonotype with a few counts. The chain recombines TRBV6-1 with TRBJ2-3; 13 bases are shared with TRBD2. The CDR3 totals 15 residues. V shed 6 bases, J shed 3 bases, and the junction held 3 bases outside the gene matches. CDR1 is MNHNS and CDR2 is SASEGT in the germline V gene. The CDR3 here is CASSGTSGTTDTQYF. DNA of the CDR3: TGTGCCAGCAGCGGGACTAGCGGGACGACAGATACGCAGTATTTT.

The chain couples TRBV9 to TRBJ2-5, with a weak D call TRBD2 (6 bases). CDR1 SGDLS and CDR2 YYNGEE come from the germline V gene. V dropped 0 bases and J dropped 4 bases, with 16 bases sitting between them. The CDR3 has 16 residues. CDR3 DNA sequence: TGTGCCAGCAGCGTAGGGGCCGGGAGTGTCACAGAGACCCAGTACTTC. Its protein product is CASSVGAGSVTETQYF.

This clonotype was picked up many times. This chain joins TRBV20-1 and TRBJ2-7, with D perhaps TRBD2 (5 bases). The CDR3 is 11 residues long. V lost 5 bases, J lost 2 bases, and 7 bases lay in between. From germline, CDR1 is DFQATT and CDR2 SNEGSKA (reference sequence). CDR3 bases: TGCAGTGCTCCCGGGGCCTACGAGCAGTACTTC. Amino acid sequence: CSAPGAYEQYF.

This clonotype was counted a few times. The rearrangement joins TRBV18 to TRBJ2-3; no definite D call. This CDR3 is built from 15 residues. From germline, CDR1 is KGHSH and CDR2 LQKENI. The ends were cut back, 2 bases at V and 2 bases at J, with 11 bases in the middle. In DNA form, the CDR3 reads TGTGCCAGCTCACCAAAGCTGGGTACCACAGATACGCAGTATTTT. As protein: CASSPKLGTTDTQYF.

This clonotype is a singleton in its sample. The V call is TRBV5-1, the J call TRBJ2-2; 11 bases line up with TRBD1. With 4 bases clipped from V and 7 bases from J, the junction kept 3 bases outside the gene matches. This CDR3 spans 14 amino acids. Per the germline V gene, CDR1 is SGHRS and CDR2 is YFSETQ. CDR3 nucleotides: TGCGCCAGCAGCCAGGACAGGGGGCACGGGGAGCTGTTTTTT. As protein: CASSQDRGHGELFF.

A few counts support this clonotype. The CDR3 DNA is TGTGCCAGCAGCTTTTTGGTGCCGCGGTCCCCCGAAGCTTTCTTT. It encodes CASSFLVPRSPEAFF. The chain recombines TRBV7-2 with TRBJ1-1; no reliable D call. The germline V gene has CDR1 SGHTA and CDR2 FQGNSA. The CDR3 extends over 15 amino acids. Trimming took off 3 bases at V and 8 bases at J, with 19 bases between the two ends.

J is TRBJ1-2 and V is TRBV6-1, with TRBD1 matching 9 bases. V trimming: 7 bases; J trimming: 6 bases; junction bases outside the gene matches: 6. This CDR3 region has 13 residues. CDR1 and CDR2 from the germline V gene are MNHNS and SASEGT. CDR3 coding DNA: TGTGCCAGCACCCCGACAGGGGGTAATGGCTACACCTTC. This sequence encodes CASTPTGGNGYTF.

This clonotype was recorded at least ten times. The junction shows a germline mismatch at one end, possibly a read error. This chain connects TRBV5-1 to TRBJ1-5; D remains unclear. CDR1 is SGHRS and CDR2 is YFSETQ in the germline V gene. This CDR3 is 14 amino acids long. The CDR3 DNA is TGTGCCAGCAGTCCTGGAGATAGCAATCAGCCCCAGCATTTT. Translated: CASSPGDSNQPQHF.

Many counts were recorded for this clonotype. DNA of the CDR3: TGTGCCAGCGTGACAGGGGGAGGCACTGAAGCTTTCTTT. Its translation is CASVTGGGTEAFF. The V and J genes are TRBV2 and TRBJ1-1, with 9 bases matching TRBD1. The CDR3 totals 13 residues. V was pared by 8 bases and J by 4 bases, with 5 bases of the junction left unmatched. CDR1 is SNHLY and CDR2 is FYNNEI in the germline V gene. The full variable domain, its missing parts supplied by reference TRBV2 and TRBJ1-1, is EPEVTQTPSHQVTQMGQEVILRCVPISNHLYFYWYRQILGQKVEFLVSFYNNEISEKSEIFDDQFSVERPDGSNFTLKIRSTKLEDSAMYFCASVTGGGTEAFFGQGTRLTVV.

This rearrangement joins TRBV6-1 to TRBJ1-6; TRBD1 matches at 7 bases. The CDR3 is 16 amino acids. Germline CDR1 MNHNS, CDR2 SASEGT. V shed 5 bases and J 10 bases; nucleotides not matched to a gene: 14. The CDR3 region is CASSRADRTSGSPLHF. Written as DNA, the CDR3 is TGTGCCAGCAGTCGCGCGGACAGGACCTCAGGGTCACCCCTCCACTTT.

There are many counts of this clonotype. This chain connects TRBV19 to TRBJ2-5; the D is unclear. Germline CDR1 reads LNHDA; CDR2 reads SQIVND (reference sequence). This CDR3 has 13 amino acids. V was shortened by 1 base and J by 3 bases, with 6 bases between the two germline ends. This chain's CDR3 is CASSIGREETQYF. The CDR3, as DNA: TGTGCCAGTAGTATAGGAAGGGAAGAGACCCAGTACTTC.

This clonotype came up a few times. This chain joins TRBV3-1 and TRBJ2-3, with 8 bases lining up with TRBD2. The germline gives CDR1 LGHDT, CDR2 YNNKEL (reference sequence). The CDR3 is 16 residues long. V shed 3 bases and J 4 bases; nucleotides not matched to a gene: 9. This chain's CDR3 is CASSHLLAGAADTQYF. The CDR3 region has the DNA TGTGCCAGCAGCCATCTTCTAGCGGGCGCCGCAGATACGCAGTATTTT.

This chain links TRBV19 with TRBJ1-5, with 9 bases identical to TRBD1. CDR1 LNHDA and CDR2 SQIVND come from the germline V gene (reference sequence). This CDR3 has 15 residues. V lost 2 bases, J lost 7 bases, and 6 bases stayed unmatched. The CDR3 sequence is CASSIMDRGYQPQHF. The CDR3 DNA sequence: TGTGCCAGTAGTATAATGGACAGGGGATACCAGCCCCAGCATTTT.

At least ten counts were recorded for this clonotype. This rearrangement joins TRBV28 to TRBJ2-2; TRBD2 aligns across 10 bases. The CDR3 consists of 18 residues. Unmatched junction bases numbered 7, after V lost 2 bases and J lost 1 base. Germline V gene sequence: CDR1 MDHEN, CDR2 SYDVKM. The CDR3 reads CASSLNVLAGENTGELFF. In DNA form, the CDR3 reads TGTGCCAGCAGTTTAAACGTCCTAGCGGGAGAGAACACCGGGGAGCTGTTTTTT. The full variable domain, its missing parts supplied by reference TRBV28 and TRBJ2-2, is DVKVTQSSRYLVKRTGEKVFLECVQDMDHENMFWYRQDPGLGLRLIYFSYDVKMKEKGDIPEGYSVSREKKERFSLILESASTNQTSMYLCASSLNVLAGENTGELFFGEGSRLTVL.

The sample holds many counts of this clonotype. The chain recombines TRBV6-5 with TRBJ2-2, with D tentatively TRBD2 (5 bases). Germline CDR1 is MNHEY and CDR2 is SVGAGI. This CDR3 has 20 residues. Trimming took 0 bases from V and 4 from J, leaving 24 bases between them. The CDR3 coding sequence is TGTGCCAGCAGTTACTCTTTCCGGGAATACTCAAGAGTGGCCACCGGGGAGCTGTTTTTT. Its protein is CASSYSFREYSRVATGELFF.

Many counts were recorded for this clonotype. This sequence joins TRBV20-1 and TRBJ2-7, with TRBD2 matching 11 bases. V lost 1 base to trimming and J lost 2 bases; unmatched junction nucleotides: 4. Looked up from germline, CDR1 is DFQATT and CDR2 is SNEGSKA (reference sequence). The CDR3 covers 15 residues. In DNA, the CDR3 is TGCAGTGCTAGAGGACTAGCGGGATTCACCTACGAGCAGTACTTC. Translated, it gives CSARGLAGFTYEQYF.

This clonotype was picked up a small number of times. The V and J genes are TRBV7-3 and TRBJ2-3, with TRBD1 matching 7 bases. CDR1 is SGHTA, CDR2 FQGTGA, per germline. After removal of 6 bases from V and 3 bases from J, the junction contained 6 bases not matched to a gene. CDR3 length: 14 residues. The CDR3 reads CASRKSRGTDTQYF. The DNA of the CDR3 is TGTGCCAGCAGAAAAAGCAGGGGGACAGATACGCAGTATTTT.

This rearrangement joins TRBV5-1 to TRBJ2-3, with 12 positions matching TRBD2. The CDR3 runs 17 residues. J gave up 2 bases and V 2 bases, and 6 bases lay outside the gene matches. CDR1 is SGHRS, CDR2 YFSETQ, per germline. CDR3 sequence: CASSLLAGGTVTDTQYF. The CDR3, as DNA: TGCGCCAGCAGCTTACTAGCGGGAGGAACGGTCACAGATACGCAGTATTTT.

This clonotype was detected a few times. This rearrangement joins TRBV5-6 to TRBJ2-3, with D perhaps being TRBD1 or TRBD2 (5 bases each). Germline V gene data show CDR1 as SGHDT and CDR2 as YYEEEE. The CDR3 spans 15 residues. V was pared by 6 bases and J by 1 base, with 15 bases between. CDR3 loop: CASTLGPTGTDTQYF. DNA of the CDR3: TGTGCCAGCACCCTGGGACCGACGGGCACAGATACGCAGTATTTT.

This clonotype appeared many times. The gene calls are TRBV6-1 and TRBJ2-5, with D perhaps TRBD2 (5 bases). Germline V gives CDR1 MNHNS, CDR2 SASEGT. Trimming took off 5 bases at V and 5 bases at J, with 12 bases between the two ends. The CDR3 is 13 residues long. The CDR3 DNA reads TGTGCCAGCAGTCGGACTTCCCCGGAGACCCAGTACTTC. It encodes CASSRTSPETQYF.

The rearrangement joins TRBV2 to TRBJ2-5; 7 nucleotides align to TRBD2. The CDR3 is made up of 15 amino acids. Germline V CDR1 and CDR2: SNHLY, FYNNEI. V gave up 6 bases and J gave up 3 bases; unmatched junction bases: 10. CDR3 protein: CASSGMPGLKETQYF. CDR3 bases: TGTGCCAGCAGCGGTATGCCGGGACTAAAAGAGACCCAGTACTTC.